The 9 T cell receptor beta chains in this list originate from one sample, sequenced in a study of T cells in women clearing cervical HPV infection. Clones were sequenced by immunoSEQ multiplex PCR, and TCRdb holds only the in-frame ones, with some missing. This sample carries tens of thousands of clones, with 2.5% to 3% going to the ten biggest clones. Sample: blood buffy coat. All receptors come from a woman aged 18-70 years with a cervical HPV16 infection that either progressed to CIN3+ or cleared (not recorded which).

With respect to this clone: The CDR3 goes on 3 residues after the read ends, and that part is filled in from the germline J gene. V gene TRBV20-1 combines with J gene TRBJ2-2, with 10 bases fitting TRBD2. Germline CDR1 reads DFQATT; CDR2 reads SNEGSKA (reference sequence). Trimming at V came to 3 bases and at J to 5 bases, leaving 6 bases not matched to a gene. This CDR3 region has 15 residues. CDR3 protein: CSARVLAGSTGELFF. The sequenced part of the CDR3 DNA is TGCAGTGCTAGGGTACTAGCGGGGTCGACCGGGGAG.

Notes on this clone: Read sequence stops 3 residues before the CDR3 end, and the germline J gene provides the missing end. The rearrangement joins TRBV19 to TRBJ2-1; 10 bases line up with TRBD2. V dropped 5 bases and J dropped 7; count of bases not matched to a gene: 14. The CDR3 spans 17 residues. Germline V CDR1 and CDR2: LNHDA, SQIVND (reference sequence). CDR3 in amino acids: CASSRAPVAGGGNEQFF. CDR3 DNA, as far as it was read: TGTGCCAGTAGTCGGGCCCCGGTAGCGGGGGGAGGTAATGAG.

For this clone: The read falls 3 residues short of the CDR3 end, and the missing part is taken from the germline J gene. The gene calls are TRBV19 and TRBJ2-4; 7 bases are a match to TRBD2. Germline V gives CDR1 LNHDA, CDR2 SQIVND (reference sequence). The CDR3 runs to 15 residues. The part of the CDR3 DNA that was read is TGTGCCAGTAGCTATGGGAGGGGCGAATACTATGGT. Its translation is CASSYGRGEYYG. The complete CDR3 protein is CASSYGRGEYYGQYF.

In regard to this clone: Sequencing ends 3 residues short of the CDR3 end; the germline J gene provides the rest. The rearrangement uses TRBV2 and TRBJ2-1; D possibly corresponds to TRBD1 (6 bases). V dropped 2 bases and J dropped 4 bases, with 9 bases sitting between them. This CDR3 is built from 14 residues. CDR1 SNHLY and CDR2 FYNNEI come from the germline V gene. CDR3 region: CASSEMGQYNEQFF. CDR3 bases read: TGTGCCAGCAGTGAAATGGGACAATACAATGAG.

As for this clone: The read comes to an end 3 residues before the CDR3 does, leaving the germline J gene to fill in the end. The V and J genes are TRBV2 and TRBJ1-6; TRBD1 might be the D (5 bases). The germline V gene has CDR1 SNHLY and CDR2 FYNNEI. Trimming left V 6 bases short and J 0 bases short, with 9 bases between. CDR3 length equals 15 residues. Incomplete CDR3 DNA: TGTGCCAGCAGAGCTCAGGGCTCCTATAATTCACCC. This translates into CASRAQGSYNSP. The whole CDR3 sequence is CASRAQGSYNSPLHF.

The CDR3: CASSEGSPGPLYGYTF. The CDR3 bases that were read are TGTGCCAGCAGTGAAGGATCGCCAGGGCCCCTCTATGGC. The gene calls are TRBV2 and TRBJ1-2; TRBD1 is a possible D gene (5 bases). Coverage ceases 3 residues before the CDR3 finishes, and the germline J gene fills in the end. There are 16 residues in the CDR3. V was cut by 1 base and J by 4 bases, with 16 bases left in between. CDR1 SNHLY and CDR2 FYNNEI come from the germline V gene.

As for this clone: Coverage ceases 3 residues before the CDR3 finishes, and the germline J gene fills in the end. This sequence joins TRBV20-1 and TRBJ1-4, with D tentatively TRBD1 (6 bases). The V and J ends lost 3 bases and 8 bases respectively, with 13 bases between them. CDR3 length equals 13 residues. Germline CDR1 is DFQATT and CDR2 is SNEGSKA (reference sequence). Here the CDR3 reads CSASYRVGEKLFF. The DNA read from the CDR3 is TGCAGTGCTAGCTACAGGGTTGGCGAAAAA.

Notes on this clone: The DNA ends 3 residues before the CDR3 does, and the rest of the CDR3 is filled in from the germline J gene. The V call is TRBV5-4, the J call TRBJ2-5, with 9 bases that match TRBD2. Losses at the gene ends were 0 bases for V and 3 bases for J; bases not matched to a gene: 6. Germline V gene data show CDR1 as SGHNT and CDR2 as YYREEE (reference sequence). The CDR3 runs to 16 residues. The CDR3 protein is CASSLVGLAGKETQYF. The sequenced CDR3 bases are TGTGCCAGCAGCTTGGTGGGGCTAGCGGGGAAAGAGACC.

On this clone itself: The read is 3 residues too short to cover the CDR3 end, so that end is filled in from the germline J gene. The V and J genes are TRBV7-8 and TRBJ1-5; no clear D gene. Per the germline V gene, CDR1 is SGHVS and CDR2 is FQNEAQ. The V end was cut by 2 bases, the J end by 2 bases, with 10 bases between. The CDR3 spans 15 residues. The sequenced CDR3 bases are TGTGCCAGCAGCTTACTAGCCCGAGGCAATCAGCCC. It translates to CASSLLARGNQP. The entire CDR3 reads CASSLLARGNQPQHF.